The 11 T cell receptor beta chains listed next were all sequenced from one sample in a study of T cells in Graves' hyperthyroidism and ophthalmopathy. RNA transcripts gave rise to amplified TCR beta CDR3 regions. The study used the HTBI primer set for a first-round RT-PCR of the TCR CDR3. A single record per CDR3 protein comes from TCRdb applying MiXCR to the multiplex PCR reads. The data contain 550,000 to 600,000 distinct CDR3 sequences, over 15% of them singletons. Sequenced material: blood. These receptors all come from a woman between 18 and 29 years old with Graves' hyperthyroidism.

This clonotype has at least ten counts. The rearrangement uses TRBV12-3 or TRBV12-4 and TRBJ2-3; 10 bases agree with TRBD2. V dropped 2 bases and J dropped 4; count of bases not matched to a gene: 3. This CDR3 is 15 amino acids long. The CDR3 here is CASSLSGGASDTQYF. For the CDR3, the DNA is TGTGCCAGCAGTTTAAGCGGGGGGGCGTCAGATACGCAGTATTTT.

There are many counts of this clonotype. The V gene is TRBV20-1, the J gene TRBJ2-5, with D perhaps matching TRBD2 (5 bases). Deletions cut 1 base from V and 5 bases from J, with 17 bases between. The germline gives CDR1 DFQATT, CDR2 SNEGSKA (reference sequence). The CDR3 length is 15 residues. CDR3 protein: CSARGPDWMRETQYF. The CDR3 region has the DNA TGCAGTGCTAGAGGCCCGGACTGGATGCGGGAGACCCAGTACTTC.

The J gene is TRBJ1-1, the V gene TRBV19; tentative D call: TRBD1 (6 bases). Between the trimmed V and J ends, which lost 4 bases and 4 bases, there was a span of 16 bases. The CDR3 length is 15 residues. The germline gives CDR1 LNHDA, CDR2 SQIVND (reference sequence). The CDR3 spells CASSRGRTEITEAFF. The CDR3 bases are TGTGCCAGTAGTAGGGGGAGGACAGAAATCACTGAAGCTTTCTTT.

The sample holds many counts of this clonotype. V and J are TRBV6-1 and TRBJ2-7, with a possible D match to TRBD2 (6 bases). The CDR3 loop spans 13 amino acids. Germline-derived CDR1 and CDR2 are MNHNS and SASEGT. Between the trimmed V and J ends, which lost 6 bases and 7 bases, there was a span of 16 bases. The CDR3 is CASRARRAGEQYF. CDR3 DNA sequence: TGTGCCAGCAGGGCCCGGAGGGCCGGTGAGCAGTACTTC.

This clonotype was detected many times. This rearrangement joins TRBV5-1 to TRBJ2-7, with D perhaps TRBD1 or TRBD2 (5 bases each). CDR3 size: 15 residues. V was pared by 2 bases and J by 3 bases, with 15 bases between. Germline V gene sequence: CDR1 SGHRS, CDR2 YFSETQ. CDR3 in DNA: TGCGCCAGCAGCTTAAACCGGGACGGCGGCTACGAGCAGTACTTC. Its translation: CASSLNRDGGYEQYF.

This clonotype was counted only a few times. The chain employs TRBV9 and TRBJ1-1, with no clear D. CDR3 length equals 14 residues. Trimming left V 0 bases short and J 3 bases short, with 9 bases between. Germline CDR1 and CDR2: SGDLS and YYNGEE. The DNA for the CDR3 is TGTGCCAGCAGCGTAGGAAACGGTGACACTGAAGCTTTCTTT. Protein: CASSVGNGDTEAFF.

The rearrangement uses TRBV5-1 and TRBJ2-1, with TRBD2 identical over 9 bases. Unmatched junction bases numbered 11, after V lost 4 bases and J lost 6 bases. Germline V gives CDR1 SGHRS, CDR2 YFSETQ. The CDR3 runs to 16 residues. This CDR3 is CASSPLAGRRPNEQFF. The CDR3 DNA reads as TGCGCCAGCAGCCCGCTAGCGGGAAGACGCCCCAATGAGCAGTTCTTC.

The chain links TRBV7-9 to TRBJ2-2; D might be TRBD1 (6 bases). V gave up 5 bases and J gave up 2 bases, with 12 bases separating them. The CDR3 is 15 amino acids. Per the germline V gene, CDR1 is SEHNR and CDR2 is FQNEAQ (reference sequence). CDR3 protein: CASSPRTVNTGELFF. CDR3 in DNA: TGTGCCAGCAGCCCCCGGACAGTTAACACCGGGGAGCTGTTTTTT.

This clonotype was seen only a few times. The CDR3 nucleotides read TGCGCCAGCACTTGGGACACTAATCAGCCCCAGCATTTT. It specifies CASTWDTNQPQHF. The V and J genes are TRBV10-1 and TRBJ1-5; possible D gene TRBD1, 6 bases. Germline V lookup: CDR1 WNHNN, CDR2 SYGVQD (reference sequence). V shed 7 bases and J shed 4 bases, with 11 bases lying between them. This CDR3 has 13 residues.

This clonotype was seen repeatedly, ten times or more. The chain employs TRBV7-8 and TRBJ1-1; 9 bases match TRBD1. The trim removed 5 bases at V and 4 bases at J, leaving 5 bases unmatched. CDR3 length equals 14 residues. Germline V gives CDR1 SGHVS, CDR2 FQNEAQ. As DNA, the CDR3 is TGTGCCAGCAGCCGGGGGACAGGGAGCACTGAAGCTTTCTTT. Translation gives CASSRGTGSTEAFF.

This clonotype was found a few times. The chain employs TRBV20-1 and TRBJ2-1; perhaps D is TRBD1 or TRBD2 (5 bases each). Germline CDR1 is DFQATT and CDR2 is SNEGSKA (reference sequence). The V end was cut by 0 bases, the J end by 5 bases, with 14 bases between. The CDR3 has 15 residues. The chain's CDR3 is CSARDLDRGHNEQFF. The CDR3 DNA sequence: TGCAGTGCTAGAGATCTCGATCGGGGCCACAATGAGCAGTTCTTC.